This T cell receptor beta chain was captured by sequencing in a study of blood T cell repertoires in COVID-19 (dated by TCRdb to about 2020). Broadly, across the study: Collaborator samples came from the United States, Italy and Spain and covered acute and convalescent phases of COVID-19. The samples were drawn from the first 160 participants of the ongoing ImmuneRACE study and from 950 to 1,500 subjects provided by 6 global collaborators. The repertoires were released in a freely available public database meant as a resource for research on the immune response to SARS-CoV-2. Subjects who had been exposed to COVID-19, were actively infected with it, or had recovered from it provided the deeply sampled blood TCRbeta repertoires that made up the dataset. HLA class I and class II types, where available, came from metadata supplied by the sample provider rather than from assay-based typing. Nearly every sample came with metadata listing a de-identified subject ID, COVID-19 status, age in years and sex. The material from the prospective study consisted of cDNA or gDNA derived from T cells, B-cell-depleted T cells, or PBMCs.

Participants in the prospective study were enrolled through a virtual design, were aged roughly 18 to 95 years, and lived in 24 United States geographic areas. To assign participants to cohorts, the prospective study relied on clinical history that participants themselves reported in a screening survey and a study questionnaire. ImmuneRACE Cohort 3 recovered participants were defined by two consecutive negative NP/OP PCR tests, healthcare professional clearance, or symptom resolution. In the prospective study, mobile phlebotomists collected whole blood, serum and a nasopharyngeal or oropharyngeal swab from each participant. Over a roughly two-month period, participants in the prospective study had the option of providing additional blood draws and questionnaires. Before DNA extraction, prospective study blood samples were shipped either frozen or at room temperature. CDR3 length: 15 amino acids, cysteine to phenylalanine. The sequence is cut down to CDR3 DNA, 45 bases in frame from base 1. V is trimmed back by 5 bases and J by 3 bases, and the junction contains 10 bases that no gene match accounts for. According to the germline V gene, CDR1 reads SGDLS and CDR2 reads YYNGEE.

This clone was seen once. Its antigen has not been determined. Nothing much larger sits one base from this clone, and base qualities are not available. The immunoSEQ Assay, a bias-controlled multiplex PCR, was used to amplify TCRbeta CDR3 regions from genomic DNA. On the study's bioinformatics: The number of nucleated cells in each sample was estimated from the amplification of reference gene primers within the assay. To quantify the absolute abundance of each unique TCRbeta CDR3 rearrangement, sequence reads were collapsed and filtered. For each sample, productive Simpson clonality was calculated by taking the square root of Simpson's diversity index across productive rearrangements. This is the immuneACCESS table as TCRdb keeps it, with only in-frame sequences that have V and J called. A part of the clones is gone; compared with another copy, unresolved V genes explain less than half, and the rest is unexplained. D and trimming come from the DNA, and the V and J calls and clone size come from that table. This sample is represented by around 290,000 clones; around 90% of them were singletons. More than 0.95% of the sample is held by the ten biggest clonotypes.

General study outcomes and caveats: The quantity of clinical and demographic metadata differed by source and by participant and was supplied without curation.

Sequenced: PBMCs or T cells enriched from blood (not recorded which). This sequence uses TRBV9 and TRBJ1-1, and 7 bases in between align with TRBD1. The receptor comes from a woman in her thirties who had recovered from COVID-19. Here the CDR3 is given as CASSISGTADTEAFF. The bases read TGTGCCAGCAGTATCTCCGGGACAGCGGACACTGAAGCTTTCTTT.